This is a list of T cell receptor beta chains from one sample in a study of ipilimumab plus nivolumab after autologous stem cell transplantation. Using immunoSEQ multiplex PCR, the repertoire was profiled, and TCRdb retains in-frame clones only, with some absent. The table includes tens of thousands of clones, 92% detected once. The material was PBMCs, obtained in a trial of ipilimumab plus nivolumab as post-transplant consolidation. The receptors derive from a male donor with multiple myeloma. The CDR3 runs from the conserved cysteine through the conserved F or W. The order of the fields is clone size, J gene, D gene, V gene, CDR3 DNA, CDR3 protein. The D gene is left open where the match is weak. Clone size is not always given. Where it is, it says once, few, many or a class for expanded clones.

NA	TRBJ1-4	TRBD1	TRBV7-8	TGTGCCAGCAGCGCAGGAGGGGGCCGGGAAAAACTGTTTTTT	CASSAGGGREKLFF
NA	TRBJ2-7	TRBD2	TRBV6-5	TGTGCCAGCAGACCCGGGACTAACTACGAGCAGTACTTC	CASRPGTNYEQYF
NA	TRBJ1-5	TRBD1	TRBV7-6	TGTGCCAGCAGCACGCCGGGACAGGGGAAAATTTATAGCAATCAGCCCCAGCATTTT	CASSTPGQGKIYSNQPQHF
NA	TRBJ2-7	TRBD2	TRBV18	TGTGCCAGCTCACCCGGCAGCGGGAGAACCTACGAGCAGTACTTC	CASSPGSGRTYEQYF
NA	TRBJ1-5	NA	TRBV19	TGTGCCAGTAGTACGATTGATCAGCCCCAGCATTTT	CASSTIDQPQHF
NA	TRBJ2-7	TRBD2	TRBV12-5	TGTGCTAGTGGTTCTAGCGGGGGGGCCAACTCCTACGAGCAGTACTTC	CASGSSGGANSYEQYF
NA	TRBJ1-1	NA	TRBV28	TGTGCCAGCAGTCCTCCGGGACTCCTTGACAGCACTGAAGCTTTCTTT	CASSPPGLLDSTEAFF
NA	TRBJ2-1	TRBD2	TRBV25-1	TGTGCCAGCGAGACTAGCGGGAGAATCTATGAGCAGTTCTTC	CASETSGRIYEQFF
NA	TRBJ2-1	TRBD2	TRBV7-2	TGTGCCAGCAGCTTCCGCGGGGGGCACAATGAGCAGTTCTTC	CASSFRGGHNEQFF
NA	TRBJ2-3	NA	TRBV7-2	TGTGCCAGCAGCTTAGCCGGGGGCGCCAGGGATACGCAGTATTTT	CASSLAGGARDTQYF
NA	TRBJ1-4	NA	TRBV11-1	TGTGCCAGCAGCTTAGATGGTGCAACTAATGAAAAACTGTTTTTT	CASSLDGATNEKLFF
NA	TRBJ2-2	NA	TRBV30	TGTGCCTGGAGTGTACTTGGTCCTCCCATCACCGGGGAGCTGTTTTTT	CAWSVLGPPITGELFF
NA	TRBJ2-7	NA	TRBV7-2	TGTGCCAGCAGCGCAGATAGCACCTACGAGCAGTACTTC	CASSADSTYEQYF
NA	TRBJ1-1	NA	TRBV7-2	TGTGCCAGCAGCTTAGTCCCCCAGGTCCCGAGGAACACTGAAGCTTTCTTT	CASSLVPQVPRNTEAFF
once	TRBJ2-3	TRBD1	TRBV19	TGTGCCAGTAGTATTTACCCGGAAAGGGGGCGCGTAGGCTTTGGGCTGATGGATACGCAGTATTTT	CASSIYPERGRVGFGLMDTQYF
NA	TRBJ2-5	TRBD1	TRBV4-2	TGTGCCAGCAGCCAAGTCGGACAGGAAGAGACCCAGTACTTC	CASSQVGQEETQYF
NA	TRBJ1-1	NA	TRBV7-3	TGTGCCAGCAGCCCCGGCGGTTTTGCTGAAGCTTTCTTT	CASSPGGFAEAFF
NA	TRBJ2-2	TRBD1	TRBV5-6	TGTGCCAGCCGAAGGACAGGGGGCTCCGGGGAGCTGTTTTTT	CASRRTGGSGELFF
NA	TRBJ2-1	TRBD1	TRBV29-1	TGCAGCGTTACGGGACAGTCTTCGCACAATGAGCAGTTCTTC	CSVTGQSSHNEQFF
NA	TRBJ2-3	TRBD2	TRBV23-1	TGCGCCAGCAGCCGCGCCCTGGGACTAGCCACAGATACGCAGTATTTT	CASSRALGLATDTQYF
NA	TRBJ1-1	NA	TRBV7-2	TGTGCCAGCAGCTTTAATCGAGCAGTGTACGCTTTCTTT	CASSFNRAVYAFF
NA	TRBJ2-1	TRBD1	TRBV6-1	TGTGCCAGCAGTGCCCCCGGGACAGGGGGGAATGAGCAGTTCTTC	CASSAPGTGGNEQFF
NA	TRBJ1-5	NA	TRBV21-1	TGTGCCAGCAGCCCCGGGACACAAAATCAGCCCCAGCATTTT	CASSPGTQNQPQHF
NA	TRBJ2-3	NA	TRBV1	TGCACCAGCAGCCAAAAGCGGGGACGGGGGATTCGTAGAGATACGCAGTATTTT	CTSSQKRGRGIRRDTQYF
NA	TRBJ2-5	NA	TRBV19	TGTGCCAGTACAAAGGGGTTGGAGACCCAGTACTTC	CASTKGLETQYF
once	TRBJ2-1	TRBD1	TRBV18	TGTGCCAGCTCACAGACAGGGGGCGCCTACAATGAGCAGTTCTTC	CASSQTGGAYNEQFF
NA	TRBJ2-7	TRBD2	TRBV7-6	TGTGCCAGCAGCTTAGTGACTAGCGGGTCAAGCTCCTACGAGCAGTACTTC	CASSLVTSGSSSYEQYF
NA	TRBJ2-3	NA	TRBV2	TGTGCCAGCAGTGTTCAGGGTCCCACAGATACGCAGTATTTT	CASSVQGPTDTQYF
NA	TRBJ1-2	TRBD1	TRBV2	TGTGCCAGCAGTCCACAGGGGGACGGCTATGGCTACACCTTC	CASSPQGDGYGYTF
once	TRBJ2-2	TRBD1	TRBV7-8	TGTGCCAGCAGCTCACGTCCCGGGACAGGGGCAGCGGGCACCGGGGAGCTGTTTTTT	CASSSRPGTGAAGTGELFF
NA	TRBJ2-7	TRBD2	TRBV14	TGTGCCAGCAGCCTAGCGGGCGGGGGGGTTTACGAGCAGTACTTC	CASSLAGGGVYEQYF
few	TRBJ2-1	NA	TRBV7-7	TGTGCCAGCAGCTCCAACTTGGGGGGTGAGCAGTTCTTC	CASSSNLGGEQFF
NA	TRBJ2-2	NA	TRBV5-4	TGTGCCAGCAGCTACAACAGGGGAGGCACCGGGGAGCTGTTTTTT	CASSYNRGGTGELFF
NA	TRBJ2-5	NA	TRBV27	TGTGCCAGCAGTTTCCCAAACCAAGAGACCCAGTACTTC	CASSFPNQETQYF
NA	TRBJ1-2	NA	TRBV11-2	TGTGCCAGCAGGCCCGTGGTGTTTCCGGTTAACTATGGCTACACCTTC	CASRPVVFPVNYGYTF
NA	TRBJ1-1	NA	TRBV4-3	TGCGCCAGCAGCCGTGGGAGGGGGGGCTCGAGTTATGACACTGAAGCTTTCTTT	CASSRGRGGSSYDTEAFF
NA	TRBJ1-1	NA	TRBV19	TGTGCCAGTAGCCAACGGCGGGCAGGTATGAACACTGAAGCTTTCTTT	CASSQRRAGMNTEAFF
once	TRBJ2-3	NA	TRBV4-3	TGCGCCAGCAGCCAAGATCCCGGCAGCACAGATACGCAGTATTTT	CASSQDPGSTDTQYF
NA	TRBJ2-2	NA	TRBV6-4	TGTGCCAGCAGTGCAAACACCGGGGAGCTGTTTTTT	CASSANTGELFF
NA	TRBJ2-3	TRBD2	TRBV7-9	TGTGCCAGCAGCCCTAGCGGGAGTACGAATACGCAGTATTTT	CASSPSGSTNTQYF
NA	TRBJ1-2	NA	TRBV28	TGTGCCAGCAGGGCCGCCGGGACGGCTAACTATGGCTACACCTTC	CASRAAGTANYGYTF
NA	TRBJ1-4	TRBD1	TRBV28	TGTGCCACTTACAGGGGGCGCGGGGAAAAACTGTTTTTT	CATYRGRGEKLFF
NA	TRBJ2-3	NA	TRBV4-2	TGTGCCAGCAGCCTCAACCCGGAGACTAGCACAGATACGCAGTATTTT	CASSLNPETSTDTQYF
few	TRBJ2-5	NA	TRBV27	TGTGCCAGCAGACAGGGTTGGGAAGAGACCCAGTACTTC	CASRQGWEETQYF
NA	TRBJ1-3	NA	TRBV9	TGTGCCAGCAGCACCACCGGGGCCCCTGGAAACACCATATATTTT	CASSTTGAPGNTIYF
NA	TRBJ2-3	NA	TRBV7-3	TGTGCCAGCAGTTCCAGCACAGATACGCAGTATTTT	CASSSSTDTQYF
few	TRBJ1-1	TRBD1	TRBV7-2	TGTGCCAGCAGCTCCACCGTCCTGGACAGGGTGGCTTTCTTT	CASSSTVLDRVAFF